Listed below are T cell receptor beta chains from one sample, sequenced in a study of blood T cell repertoires in COVID-19. Only in-frame clones appear in the TCRdb table, and some are missing; sequencing was by immunoSEQ multiplex PCR. This table has under 250,000 clones, 70% to 90% appearing once. The specimen was peripheral blood. Receptor source: a man aged 50 to 59 who had recovered from COVID-19. Each CDR3 is given with its conserved first and last residue. A D gene is named only where the DNA matches it firmly. Size tells how often a clone was seen (once, few, many) or the class of an expanded clone, and some rows leave it out.

j_gene: TRBJ2-7
abundance: -
d_gene: -
v_gene: TRBV15
CDR3aa: CATSRDIAANEQYF
CDR3nt: TGTGCCACCAGCAGAGACATAGCGGCAAACGAGCAGTACTTC

j_gene: TRBJ2-1
abundance: -
d_gene: TRBD2
v_gene: TRBV5-1
CDR3aa: CASSLAPAGANEQFF
CDR3nt: TGCGCCAGCAGCCTGGCACCAGCGGGGGCTAATGAGCAGTTCTTC

j_gene: TRBJ1-2
abundance: -
d_gene: -
v_gene: TRBV27
CDR3aa: CASSLAGQDYGYTF
CDR3nt: TGTGCCAGCAGTTTGGCTGGGCAAGACTATGGCTACACCTTC

j_gene: TRBJ1-4
abundance: -
d_gene: TRBD1
v_gene: TRBV19
CDR3aa: CASSRVIGGANEKLFF
CDR3nt: TGTGCCAGTAGCCGAGTTATAGGGGGCGCTAATGAAAAACTGTTTTTT

j_gene: TRBJ1-5
abundance: once
d_gene: -
v_gene: TRBV21-1
CDR3aa: CASSLGQTRPFSLYSNQPQHF
CDR3nt: TGTGCCAGCAGCCTGGGACAGACGCGACCCTTTAGCCTTTATAGCAATCAGCCCCAGCATTTT

j_gene: TRBJ2-7
abundance: -
d_gene: TRBD2
v_gene: TRBV12-5
CDR3aa: CASGLRLAGVSYEQYF
CDR3nt: TGTGCTAGTGGTTTGAGACTAGCGGGAGTCTCCTACGAGCAGTACTTC

j_gene: TRBJ2-7
abundance: -
d_gene: -
v_gene: TRBV19
CDR3aa: CASSSPGREQYF
CDR3nt: TGTGCCAGTAGCTCCCCCGGGAGAGAGCAGTACTTC

j_gene: TRBJ2-3
abundance: -
d_gene: TRBD2
v_gene: TRBV6-4
CDR3aa: CASSDSGREGRDTQYF
CDR3nt: TGTGCCAGCAGTGACTCGGGGCGGGAGGGCCGAGATACGCAGTATTTT

j_gene: TRBJ2-1
abundance: -
d_gene: -
v_gene: TRBV7-2
CDR3aa: CASSVGSARGNEQFF
CDR3nt: TGTGCCAGCAGCGTCGGGAGCGCCCGGGGCAATGAGCAGTTCTTC

j_gene: TRBJ1-1
abundance: -
d_gene: TRBD1
v_gene: TRBV2
CDR3aa: CASSELYRGGTEAFF
CDR3nt: TGTGCCAGCAGTGAGTTGTACAGGGGCGGCACTGAAGCTTTCTTT

j_gene: TRBJ1-1
abundance: -
d_gene: TRBD1
v_gene: TRBV19
CDR3aa: CASSPRDSRAEAFF
CDR3nt: TGTGCCAGTAGTCCCCGGGACAGCCGGGCTGAAGCTTTCTTT

j_gene: TRBJ1-1
abundance: -
d_gene: -
v_gene: TRBV2
CDR3aa: CASRLRGEAFF
CDR3nt: TGTGCCAGCAGACTCAGGGGCGAAGCTTTCTTT

j_gene: TRBJ1-2
abundance: -
d_gene: -
v_gene: TRBV2
CDR3aa: CASSEVGGSQRGGYTF
CDR3nt: TGTGCCAGCAGTGAAGTTGGGGGCAGCCAACGTGGTGGCTACACCTTC

j_gene: TRBJ2-7
abundance: -
d_gene: TRBD2
v_gene: TRBV6-5
CDR3aa: CASSSPSGSSYEQYF
CDR3nt: TGTGCCAGCAGTTCCCCTAGCGGGAGCTCCTACGAGCAGTACTTC

j_gene: TRBJ2-7
abundance: once
d_gene: TRBD2
v_gene: TRBV3-1/TRBV3-2
CDR3aa: CASSQAPSASGRKGRSYEQYF
CDR3nt: TGTGCCAGCAGCCAAGCCCCCTCGGCTAGCGGGAGAAAAGGGCGCTCCTACGAGCAGTACTTC

j_gene: TRBJ1-2
abundance: -
d_gene: TRBD1
v_gene: TRBV28
CDR3aa: CASTILGQGAGGYTF
CDR3nt: TGTGCCAGCACCATTTTGGGGCAGGGGGCCGGTGGCTACACCTTC

j_gene: TRBJ2-7
abundance: -
d_gene: TRBD2
v_gene: TRBV28
CDR3aa: CASSLVGSLAGGPPYEQYF
CDR3nt: TGTGCCAGCAGTTTAGTAGGGTCGCTAGCGGGAGGGCCCCCCTACGAGCAGTACTTC

j_gene: TRBJ2-2
abundance: -
d_gene: TRBD2
v_gene: TRBV5-1
CDR3aa: CASSLALRLAGDPGELFF
CDR3nt: TGCGCCAGCAGCTTGGCCCTTAGACTAGCGGGAGATCCCGGGGAGCTGTTTTTT

j_gene: TRBJ1-5
abundance: -
d_gene: -
v_gene: TRBV6-5
CDR3aa: CASSPQLGAGQPQHF
CDR3nt: TGTGCCAGCAGTCCACAGCTGGGGGCAGGCCAGCCCCAGCATTTT

j_gene: TRBJ1-2
abundance: once
d_gene: TRBD1
v_gene: TRBV28
CDR3aa: CASSLRQGVYGYTF
CDR3nt: TGTGCCAGCAGTTTAAGACAGGGGGTCTATGGCTACACCTTC

j_gene: TRBJ2-1
abundance: few
d_gene: TRBD2
v_gene: TRBV5-1
CDR3aa: CASSLIAGEGNEQFF
CDR3nt: TGCGCCAGCAGCTTAATAGCGGGGGAGGGCAATGAGCAGTTCTTC

j_gene: TRBJ2-1
abundance: -
d_gene: -
v_gene: TRBV19
CDR3aa: CASSIDQTGNEQFF
CDR3nt: TGTGCCAGTAGTATAGATCAAACAGGGAATGAGCAGTTCTTC

j_gene: TRBJ2-7
abundance: -
d_gene: TRBD2
v_gene: TRBV28
CDR3aa: CASRGLADYEQYF
CDR3nt: TGTGCCAGCAGGGGACTAGCGGACTACGAGCAGTACTTC

j_gene: TRBJ2-3
abundance: few
d_gene: TRBD1
v_gene: TRBV5-1
CDR3aa: CASSLGQGPDTQYF
CDR3nt: TGCGCCAGCAGCTTAGGACAGGGGCCAGATACGCAGTATTTT

j_gene: TRBJ1-5
abundance: -
d_gene: TRBD1
v_gene: TRBV27
CDR3aa: CASSSTGEGNQPQHF
CDR3nt: TGTGCCAGCAGTTCGACAGGGGAGGGCAATCAGCCCCAGCATTTT

j_gene: TRBJ1-4
abundance: few
d_gene: TRBD1
v_gene: TRBV19
CDR3aa: CASRTTGADEKLFF
CDR3nt: TGTGCCAGTAGGACGACAGGGGCCGATGAAAAACTGTTTTTT

j_gene: TRBJ1-1
abundance: -
d_gene: TRBD1
v_gene: TRBV9
CDR3aa: CASSVGVRGQANTEAFF
CDR3nt: TGTGCCAGCAGCGTAGGGGTTAGAGGACAGGCGAACACTGAAGCTTTCTTT

j_gene: TRBJ1-4
abundance: -
d_gene: -
v_gene: TRBV28
CDR3aa: CASSFPAGSATNEKLFF
CDR3nt: TGTGCCAGCAGTTTCCCGGCAGGCTCCGCAACTAATGAAAAACTGTTTTTT

j_gene: TRBJ2-2
abundance: -
d_gene: TRBD1
v_gene: TRBV28
CDR3aa: CASSLSFAGTGKNTGELFF
CDR3nt: TGTGCCAGCAGTTTGAGTTTCGCCGGGACAGGGAAGAACACCGGGGAGCTGTTTTTT

j_gene: TRBJ2-7
abundance: -
d_gene: TRBD2
v_gene: TRBV7-9
CDR3aa: CASRSPRAGLEQYF
CDR3nt: TGTGCCAGCAGATCCCCCCGAGCGGGGCTCGAGCAGTACTTC

j_gene: TRBJ2-1
abundance: few
d_gene: TRBD1
v_gene: TRBV19
CDR3aa: CASSTQGSYNEQFF
CDR3nt: TGTGCCAGTAGTACACAGGGGTCCTACAATGAGCAGTTCTTC

j_gene: TRBJ2-7
abundance: few
d_gene: TRBD1
v_gene: TRBV30
CDR3aa: CAWSVGTGPYEQYF
CDR3nt: TGTGCCTGGAGTGTGGGGACAGGGCCCTACGAGCAGTACTTC

j_gene: TRBJ1-2
abundance: few
d_gene: TRBD1
v_gene: TRBV28
CDR3aa: CASKPSSGQGSWGYTF
CDR3nt: TGTGCCAGCAAGCCCTCTTCGGGACAGGGGAGCTGGGGCTACACCTTC

j_gene: TRBJ1-3
abundance: -
d_gene: -
v_gene: TRBV19
CDR3aa: CASSIVRTASGNTIYF
CDR3nt: TGTGCCAGTAGTATAGTCCGGACAGCCTCTGGAAACACCATATATTTT

j_gene: TRBJ2-1
abundance: -
d_gene: TRBD2
v_gene: TRBV10-3
CDR3aa: CAIKASGPGDEQFF
CDR3nt: TGTGCCATCAAGGCTAGCGGGCCTGGGGATGAGCAGTTCTTC

j_gene: TRBJ1-5
abundance: few
d_gene: -
v_gene: TRBV11-2
CDR3aa: CASSLGTVIHQPQHF
CDR3nt: TGTGCCAGCAGCTTAGGGACAGTTATTCATCAGCCCCAGCATTTT

j_gene: TRBJ2-1
abundance: -
d_gene: TRBD1
v_gene: TRBV9
CDR3aa: CASSVTGTGQGGTGEQFF
CDR3nt: TGTGCCAGCAGCGTCACCGGAACTGGACAGGGGGGAACTGGTGAGCAGTTCTTC

j_gene: TRBJ1-6
abundance: -
d_gene: TRBD1
v_gene: TRBV9
CDR3aa: CASSATSGGPNSPLHF
CDR3nt: TGTGCCAGCAGCGCAACTTCAGGGGGCCCGAATTCACCCCTCCACTTT

j_gene: TRBJ2-1
abundance: -
d_gene: -
v_gene: TRBV4-1
CDR3aa: CASSLATRANEQFF
CDR3nt: TGCGCCAGCAGCCTCGCGACTAGGGCCAATGAGCAGTTCTTC

j_gene: TRBJ1-5
abundance: -
d_gene: -
v_gene: TRBV19
CDR3aa: CASSFGQRNQPQHF
CDR3nt: TGTGCCAGTAGTTTTGGCCAGCGAAATCAGCCCCAGCATTTT

j_gene: TRBJ1-5
abundance: -
d_gene: -
v_gene: TRBV28
CDR3aa: CASSLDSPWPQHF
CDR3nt: TGTGCCAGCAGTTTGGACAGTCCTTGGCCCCAGCATTTT

j_gene: TRBJ1-2
abundance: -
d_gene: TRBD1
v_gene: TRBV2
CDR3aa: CASSWTGLNYGYTF
CDR3nt: TGTGCCAGCAGTTGGACAGGGCTCAACTATGGCTACACCTTC

j_gene: TRBJ2-7
abundance: -
d_gene: -
v_gene: TRBV5-1
CDR3aa: CASSLAKQRNSYEQYF
CDR3nt: TGCGCCAGCAGCTTGGCCAAGCAGCGGAACTCCTACGAGCAGTACTTC

j_gene: TRBJ1-4
abundance: -
d_gene: -
v_gene: TRBV10-2
CDR3aa: CASSEAGTTNEKLFF
CDR3nt: TGCGCCAGCAGTGAAGCCGGGACAACTAATGAAAAACTGTTTTTT

j_gene: TRBJ2-7
abundance: -
d_gene: -
v_gene: TRBV2
CDR3aa: CASGAPDKPREQYF
CDR3nt: TGTGCCAGCGGGGCCCCGGACAAGCCTAGAGAGCAGTACTTC

j_gene: TRBJ1-1
abundance: -
d_gene: -
v_gene: TRBV18
CDR3aa: CASSPEQMNTEAFF
CDR3nt: TGTGCCAGCTCACCAGAACAGATGAACACTGAAGCTTTCTTT

j_gene: TRBJ2-3
abundance: once
d_gene: -
v_gene: TRBV19
CDR3aa: CASSIDPLLQSTDTQYF
CDR3nt: TGTGCCAGTAGTATAGATCCTCTATTACAGAGCACAGATACGCAGTATTTT

j_gene: TRBJ1-1
abundance: -
d_gene: -
v_gene: TRBV19
CDR3aa: CASSLQARTTEAFF
CDR3nt: TGTGCCAGTAGTTTACAGGCACGGACCACTGAAGCTTTCTTT

j_gene: TRBJ1-1
abundance: -
d_gene: -
v_gene: TRBV5-1
CDR3aa: CASSLDPGVEAFF
CDR3nt: TGCGCCAGCAGCTTGGATCCGGGGGTTGAAGCTTTCTTT

j_gene: TRBJ1-1
abundance: -
d_gene: -
v_gene: TRBV12-5
CDR3aa: CASGLQQGSEAFF
CDR3nt: TGTGCTAGTGGTCTCCAACAGGGATCTGAAGCTTTCTTT

j_gene: TRBJ1-2
abundance: few
d_gene: -
v_gene: TRBV28
CDR3aa: CASSSTVYGYTF
CDR3nt: TGTGCCAGCAGCAGTACAGTATATGGCTACACCTTC

j_gene: TRBJ2-7
abundance: -
d_gene: TRBD2
v_gene: TRBV27
CDR3aa: CASSLSRLAASYEQYF
CDR3nt: TGTGCCAGCAGTTTATCGCGGCTAGCGGCCTCCTACGAGCAGTACTTC

j_gene: TRBJ1-4
abundance: -
d_gene: -
v_gene: TRBV27
CDR3aa: CASSLWQGNEKLFF
CDR3nt: TGTGCCAGCAGTTTATGGCAGGGGAATGAAAAACTGTTTTTT

j_gene: TRBJ2-1
abundance: -
d_gene: -
v_gene: TRBV7-7
CDR3aa: CASSTGQGLYNEQFF
CDR3nt: TGTGCCAGCAGCACCGGACAGGGACTATACAATGAGCAGTTCTTC

j_gene: TRBJ2-7
abundance: -
d_gene: TRBD2
v_gene: TRBV29-1
CDR3aa: CSVGESGRASYEQYF
CDR3nt: TGCAGCGTTGGGGAAAGCGGGAGGGCGTCCTACGAGCAGTACTTC

j_gene: TRBJ2-3
abundance: -
d_gene: TRBD2
v_gene: TRBV6-1
CDR3aa: CASSGTGTSGSRSDTQYF
CDR3nt: TGTGCCAGCAGTGGCACCGGGACTAGCGGGAGTCGGTCAGATACGCAGTATTTT

j_gene: TRBJ2-3
abundance: -
d_gene: -
v_gene: TRBV5-1
CDR3aa: CASRKGGVQTDTQYF
CDR3nt: TGCGCCAGCAGAAAAGGGGGAGTGCAAACAGATACGCAGTATTTT

j_gene: TRBJ1-1
abundance: -
d_gene: -
v_gene: TRBV24-1
CDR3aa: CAPYKRGWSDGTEAFF
CDR3nt: TGTGCCCCATATAAGCGTGGGTGGTCAGACGGAACTGAAGCTTTCTTT

j_gene: TRBJ2-7
abundance: -
d_gene: -
v_gene: TRBV29-1
CDR3aa: CSVEPTGTSEQYF
CDR3nt: TGCAGCGTTGAGCCGACAGGTACGTCGGAGCAGTACTTC